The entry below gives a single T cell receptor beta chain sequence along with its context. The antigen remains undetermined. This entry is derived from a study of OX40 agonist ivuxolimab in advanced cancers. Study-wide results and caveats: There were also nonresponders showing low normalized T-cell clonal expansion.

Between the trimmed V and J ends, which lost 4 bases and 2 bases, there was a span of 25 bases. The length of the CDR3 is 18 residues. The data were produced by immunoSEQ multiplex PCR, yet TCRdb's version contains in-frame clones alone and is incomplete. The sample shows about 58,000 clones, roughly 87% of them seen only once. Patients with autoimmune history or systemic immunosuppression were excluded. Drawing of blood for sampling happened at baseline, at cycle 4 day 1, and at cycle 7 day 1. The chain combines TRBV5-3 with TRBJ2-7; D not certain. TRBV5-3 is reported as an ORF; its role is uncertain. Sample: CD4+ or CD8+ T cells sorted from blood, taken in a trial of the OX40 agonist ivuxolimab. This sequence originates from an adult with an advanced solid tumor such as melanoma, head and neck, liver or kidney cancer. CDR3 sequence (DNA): TGTGCCAGAAGCCCCCATAGTAGCCGCAGGTCCATTGCCTACGAGCAGTACGTC. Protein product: CARSPHSSRRSIAYEQYV.